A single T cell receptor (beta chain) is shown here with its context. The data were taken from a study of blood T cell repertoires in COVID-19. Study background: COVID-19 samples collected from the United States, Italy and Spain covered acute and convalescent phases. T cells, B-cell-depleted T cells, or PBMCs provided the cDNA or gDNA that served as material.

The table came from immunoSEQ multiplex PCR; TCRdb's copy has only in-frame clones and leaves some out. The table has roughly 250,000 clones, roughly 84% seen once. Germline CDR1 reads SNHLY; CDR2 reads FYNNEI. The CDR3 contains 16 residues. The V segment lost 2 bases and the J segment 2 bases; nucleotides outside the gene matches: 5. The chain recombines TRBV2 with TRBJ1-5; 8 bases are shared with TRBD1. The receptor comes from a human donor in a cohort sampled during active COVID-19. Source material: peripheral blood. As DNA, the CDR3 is TGTGCCAGCAGTGAACCAGGGGGCTTGGGCAATCAGCCCCAGCATTTT. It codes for CASSEPGGLGNQPQHF.